The following is a TCR beta chain sequence with its context. The germline V gene encodes CDR1 MNHEY and CDR2 SMNVEV (reference sequence). The V end was cut by 3 bases, the J end by 10 bases, with 16 bases between. This CDR3 is 14 amino acids long. The data are from a study of OX40 agonist ivuxolimab in advanced cancers. About the research overall: Patients were roughly 83% male with ages about 20 to 79, mean about 60.

The method was immunoSEQ multiplex PCR; TCRdb's version includes in-frame clones alone and lacks a portion of them. The table has 100,000 to 110,000 clones, about nine tenths seen once. The V gene is TRBV27, the J gene TRBJ2-1, with D maybe TRBD1 (6 bases). This TCR was sampled from an adult with an advanced solid tumor such as melanoma, head and neck, liver or kidney cancer. The sequencing here drew on CD4+ or CD8+ T cells sorted from blood, taken in a trial of the OX40 agonist ivuxolimab. For the CDR3, the DNA is TGTGCCAGCAGTTTTTGGGGAACCGGGACAGAGCAGTTCTTC. It translates to CASSFWGTGTEQFF.